The clone carrying this TCR beta chain was counted between two and nine times. Its antigen is as yet unknown. The sample originates from a study of cytomegalovirus exposure and HLA in healthy donors. Points from the study as a whole: Rare TCR sequences predominated, though certain public TCRs were found in many donors. Some TCR beta chains (over 150 of them) were listed as cytomegalovirus-associated. Only CMV serostatus was available as immune exposure information.

In the PCR, 60 Vbeta and 13 Jbeta primers were used. The assay was immunoSEQ multiplex PCR, and TCRdb's table has in-frame clones only and misses some. Of about 150,000 clones in the sample, around 80% were seen once. Sequences were obtained from PBMCs. The origin of this receptor is a woman aged 35 to 49 in good health and CMV-seropositive.

Here the CDR3 DNA reads TGTGCCAGCAGCGTAGCAGGGTTCGGCACTGAAGCTTTCTTT. This gives the protein CASSVAGFGTEAFF. This chain joins TRBV9 and TRBJ1-1; a possible D gene is TRBD1 (5 bases). V was shortened by 0 bases and J by 4 bases, with 10 bases between the two germline ends. Germline CDR1 SGDLS, CDR2 YYNGEE. CDR3 size: 14 residues.